Listed here are 6 T cell receptor beta chains from one sample, sequenced in a study of beta chain features in type 1 diabetes. Study results and caveats: For Type 1 diabetes patients, all four CD4+ subsets carried TCRB CDR3s that were moderately but significantly shorter.

These TCRs' antigens remain unknown. The investigators reverse transcribed all of the isolated RNA, so they sequenced expressed TCRB transcripts. TCRdb keeps only in-frame clones here, not all; method: immunoSEQ multiplex PCR. Here the sample spans about 270,000 clones, roughly 13% being singletons. The sequenced sample was naive CD4+ T cells from blood. These receptors all come from a man aged 30-40 years with type 1 diabetes.

The chain is built from TRBV9 and TRBJ2-3; D is possibly TRBD2 (5 bases). Trimming pared 0 bases from V and 0 bases from J, leaving 14 bases between. Germline V lookup: CDR1 SGDLS, CDR2 YYNGEE. This CDR3 is built from 17 residues. The CDR3 is CASSVAPTERSTDTQYF. DNA for the CDR3: TGTGCCAGCAGCGTAGCGCCTACCGAGCGGAGCACAGATACGCAGTATTTT.

This clone occurred a few times. The gene calls are TRBV5-1 and TRBJ2-2; D gene ambiguous. V shed 0 bases and J shed 7 bases, with 10 bases lying between them. CDR1 is SGHRS and CDR2 is YFSETQ in the germline V gene. The CDR3 totals 14 residues. CDR3 region: CASSLGYYGGELFF. CDR3 DNA: TGCGCCAGCAGCTTGGGCTATTACGGCGGGGAGCTGTTTTTT.

This clone came up a few times. V is TRBV14 and J is TRBJ2-7; tentatively, D is TRBD1 (5 bases). CDR1 is SGHDN, CDR2 FVKESK, per germline. V was clipped by 1 base and J by 1 base, with 8 bases between them. This CDR3 comprises 14 residues. The CDR3, as DNA: TGTGCCAGCAGCCAAGTTAAGGGGTCCTACGAGCAGTACTTC. Encoded protein: CASSQVKGSYEQYF.

This clone has a handful of counts. The chain uses TRBV15 and TRBJ2-4; TRBD2 matches at 12 bases. The CDR3 runs 19 residues. CDR1 is LNHNV, CDR2 YYDKDF, per germline (reference sequence). The V gene end was trimmed by 9 bases and the J gene end by 3 bases; junction bases not matched to a gene: 18. CDR3 bases: TGTGCCACTAGGGAAGGGCTAGCGGGAGGGCCAATCGTCAAAAACATTCAGTACTTC. Its translation: CATREGLAGGPIVKNIQYF.

The J gene is TRBJ1-3, the V gene TRBV5-1; no clear D gene. V was pared by 4 bases and J by 5 bases, with 16 bases between. The CDR3 has 15 amino acids. Germline V gene sequence: CDR1 SGHRS, CDR2 YFSETQ. The chain's CDR3 is CASSPDAAGRNTIYF. The DNA for the CDR3 is TGCGCCAGCAGCCCGGACGCGGCGGGAAGAAACACCATATATTTT. The full variable domain, completed using reference TRBV5-1 and TRBJ1-3, is KAGVTQTPRYLIKTRGQQVTLSCSPISGHRSVSWYQQTPGQGLQFLFEYFSETQRNKGNFPGRFSGRQFSNSRSEMNVSTLELGDSALYLCASSPDAAGRNTIYFGEGSWLTVV.

This clone has only a few counts. This rearrangement joins TRBV9 to TRBJ2-1; D is perhaps TRBD1 (6 bases). The CDR3 is 16 amino acids. Germline V gives CDR1 SGDLS, CDR2 YYNGEE. Trimming removed 4 bases from V and 4 bases from J, with 18 bases in between. CDR3 coding DNA: TGTGCCAGCAGCCCCCGGGGACAACTATTTTACAATGAGCAGTTCTTC. It is translated as CASSPRGQLFYNEQFF.